One sample yielded the 16 T cell receptor beta chains listed below, sequenced in a study of blood T cell repertoires in COVID-19. The table came from immunoSEQ multiplex PCR; TCRdb's copy has only in-frame clones and leaves some out. This sample carries over 150,000 clones, roughly 88% of them seen once, and the ten largest clones take 2.5% to 3%. Sequencing was carried out using peripheral blood. Receptor source: a woman in her sixties or seventies with acute or convalescent COVID-19.

The gene calls are TRBV6-5 and TRBJ2-1, with 11 bases identical to TRBD2. In germline, CDR1 is MNHEY, CDR2 SVGAGI. After removal of 5 bases from V and 6 bases from J, the junction contained 6 bases not matched to a gene. CDR3 length equals 15 residues. In DNA, the CDR3 is TGTGCCAGCAGTCCCGGGACTAGCGGCCCCAATGAGCAGTTCTTC. Translating gives CASSPGTSGPNEQFF.

This clone came up once. The chain couples TRBV6-2 or TRBV6-3 to TRBJ2-3; TRBD2 matches at 9 bases. The J segment lost 6 bases and the V segment lost 5 bases, leaving 6 bases of the junction unmatched. Germline CDR1 reads MNHEY; CDR2 reads SVGEGT. This CDR3 comprises 14 residues. The CDR3 here is CASSPGLATDTQYF. CDR3 nucleotides: TGTGCCAGCAGTCCGGGACTAGCAACTGATACGCAGTATTTT.

The count of this clone is one. The V and J genes are TRBV27 and TRBJ2-3; D is unclear. Trimming left V 5 bases short and J 0 bases short, with 9 bases between. CDR1 and CDR2 from the germline V gene are MNHEY and SMNVEV (reference sequence). CDR3 size: 14 residues. The CDR3 DNA sequence: TGTGCCAGCAGTCCCTCAACTAGCACAGATACGCAGTATTTT. Its translation: CASSPSTSTDTQYF.

This sequence joins TRBV7-8 and TRBJ1-5, with D tentatively TRBD1 (6 bases). This CDR3 has 15 amino acids. V lost 1 base, J lost 2 bases, and 9 bases lay in between. Germline CDR1 SGHVS, CDR2 FQNEAQ. The CDR3: CASSLVQGGNQPQHF. CDR3 in DNA: TGTGCCAGCAGCTTAGTACAGGGAGGCAATCAGCCCCAGCATTTT.

The CDR3 DNA sequence: TGTGCCAGTCTGGGACAGGGCAATCAGCCCCAGCATTTT. Protein sequence: CASLGQGNQPQHF. The V gene is TRBV19, the J gene TRBJ1-5; 8 bases are a match to TRBD1. Germline CDR1 is LNHDA and CDR2 is SQIVND (reference sequence). CDR3 length: 13 residues. The V segment lost 8 bases and the J segment 2 bases; nucleotides outside the gene matches: 2.

The chain employs TRBV6-5 and TRBJ2-4, with D perhaps TRBD1 (6 bases). CDR3 length equals 16 residues. V lost 4 bases, J lost 0 bases, and 13 bases lay in between. CDR1 and CDR2 (germline): MNHEY, SVGAGI. CDR3 sequence reads: CASSSGTNLAKNIQYF. CDR3 DNA sequence: TGTGCCAGCAGTTCCGGGACAAACTTAGCCAAAAACATTCAGTACTTC.

The genes are TRBV5-6 and TRBJ1-5; 9 bases align to TRBD1. With V trimmed by 4 bases and J by 7 bases, 6 bases remained unmatched. Germline V gene sequence: CDR1 SGHDT, CDR2 YYEEEE. This CDR3 region has 14 residues. The CDR3 protein is CASSQTGGGQPQHF. The CDR3 DNA sequence: TGTGCCAGCAGCCAAACAGGGGGCGGGCAGCCCCAGCATTTT.

This sequence joins TRBV28 and TRBJ2-7; unclear D gene. The V end lost 8 bases, the J end lost 0 bases, and 14 bases lay between the germline ends. This CDR3 is 14 amino acids long. CDR1 MDHEN and CDR2 SYDVKM come from the germline V gene. CDR3: CASFPGSSSYEQYF. Here the CDR3 DNA reads TGTGCCAGCTTCCCCGGTTCTAGCTCCTACGAGCAGTACTTC.

This clone was detected only a few times. The rearrangement links TRBV7-2 to TRBJ1-2, with D tentatively TRBD1 (5 bases). V was shortened by 2 bases and J by 2 bases, with 12 bases between the two germline ends. The CDR3 has 15 amino acids. Germline loops: CDR1 SGHTA, CDR2 FQGNSA. The CDR3 region has the DNA TGTGCCAGCAGCTTACAGGGAACTGTGAACTATGGCTACACCTTC. Its translation: CASSLQGTVNYGYTF.

The chain couples TRBV7-6 to TRBJ2-3, with TRBD2 matching 12 bases. Germline values: CDR1 SGHVS, CDR2 FNYEAQ. CDR3 length: 16 residues. The J segment lost 6 bases and the V segment lost 2 bases, leaving 6 bases of the junction unmatched. CDR3 DNA: TGTGCCAGCAGCTTACTAGCGGGGGGGACCTTGGATACGCAGTATTTT. Translation gives CASSLLAGGTLDTQYF.

The V call is TRBV28, the J call TRBJ2-7, with TRBD2 identical over 9 bases. J was trimmed by 3 bases and V by 6 bases; bases with no gene match: 9. CDR1 is MDHEN and CDR2 is SYDVKM in the germline V gene. This CDR3 region has 15 residues. The CDR3 coding sequence is TGTGCCAGCAGCTTCCAAGCTAGCGGGGACTACGAGCAGTACTTC. Translation gives CASSFQASGDYEQYF.

The V call is TRBV18, the J call TRBJ1-2, with a weak D call TRBD1 (5 bases). The CDR3 runs 16 residues. Trimming removed 2 bases at V and 2 bases at J, with 15 bases between. From germline, CDR1 is KGHSH and CDR2 LQKENI. The CDR3 sequence: CASSPGSKDRNYGYTF. The CDR3 bases are TGTGCCAGCTCACCAGGTTCCAAAGACAGAAACTATGGCTACACCTTC.

V and J are TRBV27 and TRBJ1-5; D is possibly TRBD1 (5 bases). V lost 1 base and J 2 bases, leaving 9 bases between the germline ends. The CDR3 covers 15 residues. Germline V gene lookup returns CDR1 MNHEY and CDR2 SMNVEV (reference sequence). The CDR3 is CASSLYGGGNQPQHF. CDR3 nucleotide sequence: TGTGCCAGCAGTTTATACGGGGGTGGCAATCAGCCCCAGCATTTT.

The rearrangement uses TRBV24-1 and TRBJ2-3; 9 nucleotides align to TRBD2. The ends lost 5 bases at V and 5 bases at J; junction bases unmatched: 7. Germline loops: CDR1 KGHDR, CDR2 SFDVKD. The CDR3 length is 15 residues. The CDR3 region has the DNA TGTGCCACCAGTGGGGGGACTAGCACGAAAGATACGCAGTATTTT. Translated, it gives CATSGGTSTKDTQYF.

The chain has TRBV6-5 and TRBJ1-2; 9 bases line up with TRBD1. V lost 6 bases to trimming and J lost 3 bases; unmatched junction nucleotides: 8. CDR1 is MNHEY and CDR2 is SVGAGI in the germline V gene. CDR3 length: 15 residues. The CDR3 spells CASSPGQGTHYGYTF. The DNA for the CDR3 is TGTGCCAGCAGCCCGGGACAGGGCACCCACTATGGCTACACCTTC.

This clone was detected only once. This sequence joins TRBV6-5 and TRBJ2-3, with D tentatively TRBD1 (5 bases). Germline loops: CDR1 MNHEY, CDR2 SVGAGI. The CDR3 runs 14 residues. V was trimmed by 2 bases and J by 4 bases, leaving 10 bases between them. The CDR3 loop reads CASSYLPQADTQYF. CDR3 nucleotides: TGTGCCAGCAGTTACCTCCCACAGGCAGATACGCAGTATTTT.